A single sample gave rise to the 15 T cell receptor beta chains below, sequenced in a study of monozygotic twins with inflammatory bowel disease. TCRdb reanalyzed the 5' RACE reads, giving one entry per CDR3 protein sequence and no DNA. This sample's table reports 150,000 to 200,000 distinct CDR3 sequences. Input material: blood. The receptor set was obtained from a human donor with ulcerative colitis or Crohn's disease, or a healthy co-twin of an affected twin (not recorded which).

V usage is TRBV5-1 and J usage is TRBJ1-6; TCRdb selects TRBD1, and the lack of DNA leaves this call unchecked. The germline CDR1 and CDR2 sequences are SGHRS and YFSETQ. This CDR3 is 14 amino acids long. CDR3: CASSFGAADSPLHF.

The chain is built from TRBV7-3 and TRBJ2-3; the TCRdb call, TRBD2, lacks DNA for checking. In germline, CDR1 is SGHTA, CDR2 FQGTGA. The CDR3 extends over 14 amino acids. The CDR3 region is CASSPRRLGDTQYF.

The chain uses TRBV18 and TRBJ1-1. Per germline, CDR1 KGHSH and CDR2 LQKENI. CDR3 length: 14 residues. CDR3: CASSPDDGLAEAFF. The full variable domain, in which reference TRBV18 and TRBJ1-1 provide the parts outside the CDR3, is NAGVMQNPRHLVRRRGQEARLRCSPMKGHSHVYWYRQLPEEGLKFMVYLQKENIIDESGMPKERFSAEFPKEGPSILRIQQVVRGDSAAYFCASSPDDGLAEAFFGQGTRLTVV.

The CDR3 here is CASSWGSYEQYF. The chain employs TRBV16 and TRBJ2-7. This CDR3 comprises 12 residues. Per germline, CDR1 KGHSY and CDR2 FQNENV.

The chain recombines TRBV20-1 with TRBJ2-6. The germline V gene encodes CDR1 DFQATT and CDR2 SNEGSKA (reference sequence). The CDR3 is made up of 15 amino acids. This CDR3 reads CSARSLGVGANVLTF.

The chain employs TRBV7-9 and TRBJ1-5. The CDR3 has 12 residues. Germline V lookup: CDR1 SEHNR, CDR2 FQNEAQ (reference sequence). This CDR3 reads CASSSPDQPQHF.

The chain is built from TRBV5-1 and TRBJ2-7; TCRdb gives TRBD1 as the D gene, but with no DNA this cannot be confirmed. The CDR3 consists of 15 residues. Germline V gives CDR1 SGHRS, CDR2 YFSETQ. This CDR3 is CASSLEGENFYEQYF.

This chain joins TRBV15 and TRBJ1-3. The CDR3 sequence is 17 residues long. Germline V gene lookup returns CDR1 LNHNV and CDR2 YYDKDF (reference sequence). CDR3 loop: CATSRDMVIRSGNTIYF. The entire variable domain, with the rest obtained from reference TRBV15 and TRBJ1-3, is as follows: DAMVIQNPRYQVTQFGKPVTLSCSQTLNHNVMYWYQQKSSQAPKLLFHYYDKDFNNEADTPDNFQSRRPNTSFCFLDIRSPGLGDTAMYLCATSRDMVIRSGNTIYFGEGSWLTVV.

This chain's CDR3 is CATSDATGGRQPQHF. The chain couples TRBV24-1 to TRBJ1-5; the TRBD1 assignment by TCRdb is unverifiable without DNA. The CDR3 covers 15 residues. Per germline, CDR1 KGHDR and CDR2 SFDVKD.

The J gene is TRBJ2-7, the V gene TRBV28; TCRdb returns TRBD1, unconfirmable since there is no DNA. In germline, CDR1 is MDHEN, CDR2 SYDVKM. CDR3 length: 17 amino acids. The CDR3 region is CAGRPPLPGPSSYEQYF.

V is TRBV7-1 and J is TRBJ1-6. TRBV7-1 has ORF status, its function being uncertain. This CDR3 spans 22 amino acids. CDR3: CASSSARDSLVGGSSYNSPLHF.

This sequence joins TRBV19 and TRBJ2-2; with no DNA, the TCRdb D assignment of TRBD1 cannot be verified. The CDR3 length is 17 residues. The V gene's germline CDR1 is LNHDA and CDR2 SQIVND (reference sequence). The CDR3 is CASSILSGGANTGELFF. Full variable domain (rest looked up from reference TRBV19 and TRBJ2-2): DGGITQSPKYLFRKEGQNVTLSCEQNLNHDAMYWYRQDPGQGLRLIYYSQIVNDFQKGDIAEGYSVSREKKESFPLTVTSAQKNPTAFYLCASSILSGGANTGELFFGEGSRLTVL.

V and J are TRBV2 and TRBJ2-1; TCRdb selects TRBD2, and the lack of DNA leaves this call unchecked. Germline lookup yields CDR1 SNHLY and CDR2 FYNNEI. The CDR3 has 14 residues. This chain's CDR3 is CASEEALAGSEQFF.

V usage is TRBV20-1 and J usage is TRBJ2-7; the D gene TCRdb calls, TRBD1, cannot be checked with no DNA. The CDR3 extends over 17 amino acids. Germline V gene data show CDR1 as DFQATT and CDR2 as SNEGSKA (reference sequence). CDR3 region: CSARAQPGTSSSYEQYF.

The CDR3 loop is CASSLPAARNSPLHF. V gene TRBV12-3 or TRBV12-4 combines with J gene TRBJ1-6. The CDR3 loop spans 15 amino acids.